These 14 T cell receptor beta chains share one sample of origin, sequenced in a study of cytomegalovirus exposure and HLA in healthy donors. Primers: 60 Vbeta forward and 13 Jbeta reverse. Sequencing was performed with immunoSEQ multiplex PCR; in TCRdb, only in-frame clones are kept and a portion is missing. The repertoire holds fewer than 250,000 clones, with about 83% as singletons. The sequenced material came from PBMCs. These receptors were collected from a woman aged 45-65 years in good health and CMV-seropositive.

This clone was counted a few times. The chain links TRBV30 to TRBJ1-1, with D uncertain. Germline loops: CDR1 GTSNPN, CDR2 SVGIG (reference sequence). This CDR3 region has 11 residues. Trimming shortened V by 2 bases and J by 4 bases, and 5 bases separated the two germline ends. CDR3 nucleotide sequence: TGTGCCTGGAGTATCGGCACTGAAGCTTTCTTT. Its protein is CAWSIGTEAFF. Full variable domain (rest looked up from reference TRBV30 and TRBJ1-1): SQTIHQWPATLVQPVGSPLSLECTVEGTSNPNLYWYRQAAGRGLQLLFYSVGIGQISSEVPQNLSASRPQDRQFILSSKKLLLSDSGFYLCAWSIGTEAFFGQGTRLTVV.

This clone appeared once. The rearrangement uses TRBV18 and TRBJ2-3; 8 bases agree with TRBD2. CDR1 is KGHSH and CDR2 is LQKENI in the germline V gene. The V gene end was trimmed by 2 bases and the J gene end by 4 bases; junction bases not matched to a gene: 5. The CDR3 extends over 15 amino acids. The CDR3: CASSPVGGRSDTQYF. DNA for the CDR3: TGTGCCAGCTCACCAGTGGGCGGGAGGTCAGATACGCAGTATTTT.

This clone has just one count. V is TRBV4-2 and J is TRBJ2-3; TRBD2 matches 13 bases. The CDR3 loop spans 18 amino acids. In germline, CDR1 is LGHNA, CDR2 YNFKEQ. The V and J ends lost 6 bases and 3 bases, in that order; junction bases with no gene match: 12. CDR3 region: CASRRMIGTSGETDTQYF. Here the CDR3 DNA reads TGTGCCAGCAGGAGAATGATAGGGACTAGCGGGGAAACAGATACGCAGTATTTT.

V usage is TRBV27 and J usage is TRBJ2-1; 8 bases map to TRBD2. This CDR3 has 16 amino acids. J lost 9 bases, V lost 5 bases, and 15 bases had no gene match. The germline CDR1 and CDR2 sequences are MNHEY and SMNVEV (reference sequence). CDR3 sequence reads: CASSGRVAGRAGEQFF. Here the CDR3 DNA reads TGTGCCAGCAGTGGCCGGGTAGCGGGACGCGCTGGTGAGCAGTTCTTC.

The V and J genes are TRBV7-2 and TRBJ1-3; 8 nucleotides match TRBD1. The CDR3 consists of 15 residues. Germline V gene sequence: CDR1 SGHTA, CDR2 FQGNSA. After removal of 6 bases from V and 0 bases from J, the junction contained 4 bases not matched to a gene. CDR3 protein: CASRRDRSSGNTIYF. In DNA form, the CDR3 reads TGTGCCAGCAGACGGGACAGGAGCTCTGGAAACACCATATATTTT.

CDR3 DNA: TGTGCTAGTGGTTTGTTGGGGGCGCAGGGAAACACCATATATTTT. Amino acid sequence: CASGLLGAQGNTIYF. The chain is built from TRBV12-5 and TRBJ1-3; maybe TRBD1 (6 bases). Germline CDR1 LGHNT, CDR2 FRNRAP. Trimming pared 2 bases from V and 4 bases from J, leaving 12 bases between. The CDR3 runs 15 residues. Full variable domain (missing parts from reference TRBV12-5 and TRBJ1-3): DARVTQTPRHKVTEMGQEVTMRCQPILGHNTVFWYRQTMMQGLELLAYFRNRAPLDDSGMPKDRFSAEMPDATLATLKIQPSEPRDSAVYFCASGLLGAQGNTIYFGEGSWLTVV.

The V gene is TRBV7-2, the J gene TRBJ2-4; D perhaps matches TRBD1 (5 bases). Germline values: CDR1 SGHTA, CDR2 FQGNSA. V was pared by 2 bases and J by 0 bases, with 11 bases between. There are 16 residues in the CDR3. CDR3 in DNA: TGTGCCAGCAGCTTATCAGGACAACTAGCCAAAAACATTCAGTACTTC. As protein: CASSLSGQLAKNIQYF.

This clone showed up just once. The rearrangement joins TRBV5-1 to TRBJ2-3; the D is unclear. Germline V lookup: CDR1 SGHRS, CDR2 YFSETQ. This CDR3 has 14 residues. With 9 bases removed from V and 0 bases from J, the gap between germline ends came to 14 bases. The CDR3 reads CATRRVLSTDTQYF. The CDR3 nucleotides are TGCGCCACCCGACGGGTTCTCAGCACAGATACGCAGTATTTT.

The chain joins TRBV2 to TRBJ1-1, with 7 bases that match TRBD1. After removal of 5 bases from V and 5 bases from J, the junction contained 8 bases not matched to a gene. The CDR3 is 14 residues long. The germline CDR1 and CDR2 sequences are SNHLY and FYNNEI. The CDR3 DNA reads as TGTGCCAGCAGTTACAGGGGAGGTCGGACTGAAGCTTTCTTT. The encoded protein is CASSYRGGRTEAFF.

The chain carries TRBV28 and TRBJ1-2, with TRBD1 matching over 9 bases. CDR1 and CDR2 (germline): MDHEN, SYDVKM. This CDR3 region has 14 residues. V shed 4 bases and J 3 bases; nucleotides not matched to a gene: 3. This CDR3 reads CASSSTGGDYGYTF. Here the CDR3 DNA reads TGTGCCAGCAGTTCGACAGGGGGGGACTATGGCTACACCTTC.

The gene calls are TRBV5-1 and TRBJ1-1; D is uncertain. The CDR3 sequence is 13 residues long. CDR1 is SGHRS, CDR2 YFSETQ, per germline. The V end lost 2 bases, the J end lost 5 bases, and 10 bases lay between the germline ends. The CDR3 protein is CASSFNGGTEAFF. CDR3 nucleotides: TGCGCCAGCAGCTTTAACGGAGGGACTGAAGCTTTCTTT.

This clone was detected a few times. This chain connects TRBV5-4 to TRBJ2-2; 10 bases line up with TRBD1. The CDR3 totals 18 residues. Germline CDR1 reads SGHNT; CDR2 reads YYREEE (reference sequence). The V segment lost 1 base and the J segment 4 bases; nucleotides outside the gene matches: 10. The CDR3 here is CASSLPVRQGASTGELFF. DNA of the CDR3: TGTGCCAGCAGCTTGCCCGTCCGACAGGGGGCAAGCACCGGGGAGCTGTTTTTT.

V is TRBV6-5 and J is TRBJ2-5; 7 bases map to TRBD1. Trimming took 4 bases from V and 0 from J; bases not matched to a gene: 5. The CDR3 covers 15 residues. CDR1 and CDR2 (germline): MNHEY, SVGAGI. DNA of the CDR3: TGTGCCAGCAGTTCCCGGGACAGCCACCAAGAGACCCAGTACTTC. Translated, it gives CASSSRDSHQETQYF.

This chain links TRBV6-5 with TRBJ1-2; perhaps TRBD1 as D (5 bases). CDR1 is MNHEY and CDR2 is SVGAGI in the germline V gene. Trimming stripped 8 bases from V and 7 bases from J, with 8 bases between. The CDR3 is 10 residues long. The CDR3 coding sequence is TGTGCCAGCTGGGGCGGTGGCTACACCTTC. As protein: CASWGGGYTF.